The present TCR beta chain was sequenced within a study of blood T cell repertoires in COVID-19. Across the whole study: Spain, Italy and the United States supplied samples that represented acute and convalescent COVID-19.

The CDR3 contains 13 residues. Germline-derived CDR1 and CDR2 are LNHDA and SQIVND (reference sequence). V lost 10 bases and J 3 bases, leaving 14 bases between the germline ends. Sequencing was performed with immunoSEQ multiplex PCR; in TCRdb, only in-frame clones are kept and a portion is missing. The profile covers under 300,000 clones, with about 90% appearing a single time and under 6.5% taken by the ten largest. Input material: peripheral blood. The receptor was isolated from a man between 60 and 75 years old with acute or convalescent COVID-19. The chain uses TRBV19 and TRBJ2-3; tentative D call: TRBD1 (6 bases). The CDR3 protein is CATRRDITDTQYF. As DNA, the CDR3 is TGTGCCACTCGCCGGGACATAACAGATACGCAGTATTTT.